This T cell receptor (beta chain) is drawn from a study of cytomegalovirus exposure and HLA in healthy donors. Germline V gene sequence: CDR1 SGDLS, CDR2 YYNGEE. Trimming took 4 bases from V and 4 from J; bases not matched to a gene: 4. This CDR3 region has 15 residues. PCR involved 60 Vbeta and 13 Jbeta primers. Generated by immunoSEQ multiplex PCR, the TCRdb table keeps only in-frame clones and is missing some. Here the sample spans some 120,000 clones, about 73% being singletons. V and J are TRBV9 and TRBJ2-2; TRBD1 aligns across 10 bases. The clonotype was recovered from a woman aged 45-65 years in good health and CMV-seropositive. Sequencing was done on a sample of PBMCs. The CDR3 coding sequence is TGTGCCAGCAGCCGCCGGACAGGGGGCACCGGGGAGCTGTTTTTT. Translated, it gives CASSRRTGGTGELFF.